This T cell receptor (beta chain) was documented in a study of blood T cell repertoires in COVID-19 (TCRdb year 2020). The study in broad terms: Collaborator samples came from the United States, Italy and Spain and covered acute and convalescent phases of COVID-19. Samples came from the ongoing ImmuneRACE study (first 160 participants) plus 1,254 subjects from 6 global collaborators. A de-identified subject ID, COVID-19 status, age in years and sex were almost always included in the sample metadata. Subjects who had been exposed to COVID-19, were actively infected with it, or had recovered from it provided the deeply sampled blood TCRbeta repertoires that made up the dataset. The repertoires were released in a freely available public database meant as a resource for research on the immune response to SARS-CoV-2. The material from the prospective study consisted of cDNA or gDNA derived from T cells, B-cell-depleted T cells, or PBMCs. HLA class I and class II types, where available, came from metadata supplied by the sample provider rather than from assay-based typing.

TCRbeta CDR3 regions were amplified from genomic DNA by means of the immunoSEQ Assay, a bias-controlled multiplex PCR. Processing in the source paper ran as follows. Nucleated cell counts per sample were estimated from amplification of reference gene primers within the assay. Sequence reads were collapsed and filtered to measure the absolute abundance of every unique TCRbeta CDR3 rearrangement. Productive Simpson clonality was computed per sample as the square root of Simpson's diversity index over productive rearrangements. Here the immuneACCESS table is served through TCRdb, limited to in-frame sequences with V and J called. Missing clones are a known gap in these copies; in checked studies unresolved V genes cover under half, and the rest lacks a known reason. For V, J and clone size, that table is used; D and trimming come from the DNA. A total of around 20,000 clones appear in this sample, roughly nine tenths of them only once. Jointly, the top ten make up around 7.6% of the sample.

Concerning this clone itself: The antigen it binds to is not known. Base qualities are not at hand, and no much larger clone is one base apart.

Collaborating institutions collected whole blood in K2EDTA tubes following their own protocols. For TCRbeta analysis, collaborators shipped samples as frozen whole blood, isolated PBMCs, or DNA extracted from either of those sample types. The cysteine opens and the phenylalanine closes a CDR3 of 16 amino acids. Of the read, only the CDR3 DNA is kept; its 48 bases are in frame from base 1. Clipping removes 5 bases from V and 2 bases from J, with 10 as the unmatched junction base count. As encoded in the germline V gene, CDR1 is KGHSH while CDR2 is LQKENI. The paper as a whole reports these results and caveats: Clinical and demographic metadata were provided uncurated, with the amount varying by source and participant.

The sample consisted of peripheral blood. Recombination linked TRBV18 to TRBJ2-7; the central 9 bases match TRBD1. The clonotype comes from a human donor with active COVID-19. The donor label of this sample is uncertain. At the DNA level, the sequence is TGTGCCAGCTCAAGCCGGGACAGGGTGAGCACCTACGAGCAGTACTTC. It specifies CASSSRDRVSTYEQYF. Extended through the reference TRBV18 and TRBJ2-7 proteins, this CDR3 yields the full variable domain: NAGVMQNPRHLVRRRGQEARLRCSPMKGHSHVYWYRQLPEEGLKFMVYLQKENIIDESGMPKERFSAEFPKEGPSILRIQQVVRGDSAAYFCASSSRDRVSTYEQYFGPGTRLTVT.